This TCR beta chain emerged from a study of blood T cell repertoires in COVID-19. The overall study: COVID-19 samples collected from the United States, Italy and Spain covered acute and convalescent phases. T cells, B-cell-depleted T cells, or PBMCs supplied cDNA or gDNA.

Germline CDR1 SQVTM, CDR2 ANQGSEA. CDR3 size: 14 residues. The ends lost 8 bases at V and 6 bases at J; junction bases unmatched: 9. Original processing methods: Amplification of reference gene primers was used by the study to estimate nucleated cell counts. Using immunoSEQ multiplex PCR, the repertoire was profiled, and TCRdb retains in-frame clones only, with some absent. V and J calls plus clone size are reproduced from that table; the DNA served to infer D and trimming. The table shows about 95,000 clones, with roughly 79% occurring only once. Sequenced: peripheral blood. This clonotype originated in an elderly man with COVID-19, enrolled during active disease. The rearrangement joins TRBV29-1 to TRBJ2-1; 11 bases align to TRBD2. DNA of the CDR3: TGCAGCCTTCGACCTAGCGGGGGGCTCAATGAGCAGTTCTTC. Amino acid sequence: CSLRPSGGLNEQFF.